Given below is one T cell receptor beta chain in context. This clone was counted a few times. No antigen is known for it. Base-call qualities are not available, and no considerably larger clone is one nucleotide away. Whole blood was collected in K2EDTA tubes by collaborating institutions according to the institutions' own protocols. For TCRbeta analysis, collaborators shipped samples in one of three forms: frozen whole blood, isolated PBMCs, or DNA extracted from either of those sample types. The source of the sample is a study of blood T cell repertoires in COVID-19 (dated by TCRdb to the early 2020s). In the study overall: The collaborator samples originated in the United States, Italy and Spain and spanned the acute and convalescent phases of COVID-19. The prospective study material was composed of cDNA or gDNA derived from T cells, B-cell-depleted T cells, or PBMCs. Subjects who had been exposed to COVID-19, were actively infected with it, or had recovered from it provided the deeply sampled blood TCRbeta repertoires that made up the dataset. The repertoires were released in a freely available public database meant as a resource for research on the immune response to SARS-CoV-2. The samples were drawn from the first 160 participants of the ongoing ImmuneRACE study and from 950 to 1,500 subjects provided by 6 global collaborators. Sample metadata almost always included a de-identified subject ID, COVID-19 status, age in years and sex. Where available, HLA class I and class II types were taken from metadata supplied by the sample provider and were not determined by assay-based typing.

The immunoSEQ Assay, a bias-controlled multiplex PCR, was used to amplify TCRbeta CDR3 regions from genomic DNA. In the paper's pipeline: The number of nucleated cells in each sample was estimated from the amplification of reference gene primers within the assay. To quantify the absolute abundance of each unique TCRbeta CDR3 rearrangement, sequence reads were collapsed and filtered. For each sample, productive Simpson clonality was calculated as the square root of Simpson's diversity index across productive rearrangements. This immuneACCESS table, as held by TCRdb, lists in-frame sequences with V and J called but not all clones. Of the missing ones, under half trace to an unresolved V gene in checked studies; the others have no known cause. V and J calls and clone size are those listed in that table; D and trimming were worked out from the DNA. Recorded for this sample are about 120,000 clones; approximately 88% of them occurred a single time. Roughly 0.83% of the sample rests with the top ten.

Here is what the overall study found, with its caveats: The quantity of clinical and demographic metadata differed by source and by participant and was supplied without curation.

The CDR3 contains 15 residues, cysteine and phenylalanine counted. The sequence is cut down to CDR3 DNA, 45 bases in frame from base 1. CDR1 is given as SGHVS and CDR2 as FQNEAQ, both from the germline V gene. V gives up 1 base and J gives up 0 bases, and the segment between their germline ends measures 10 bases. This sequence was found in a woman in her 70s with acute or convalescent COVID-19. The chain joins TRBV7-8 to TRBJ2-7; perhaps TRBD2 is the D gene, with 6 bases matching. Sequencing was done on a sample of peripheral blood. The nucleotides read TGTGCCAGCAGCTTAGGGAGCGGGCGCTCCTACGAGCAGTACTTC. Its protein reads: CASSLGSGRSYEQYF.